This T cell receptor (beta chain) originates from a study of T-cell memory formation after mild COVID-19. Study observations and caveats: From day 15 to 85, contracting clones were balanced between CD4 and CD8, whereas later expanders leaned toward CD4+. The SARS-CoV-2 specificity of second-wave clones reaching peak at day 37 remained unverified. Among CD4+ contracting clones, most were CM and EM, and CD8+ ones EMRA.

This clonotype was seen a few times. The target antigen is unknown. TCRdb re-analysed the 5' RACE reads in MiXCR, keeping a single row per CDR3 protein. The sample shows roughly 110,000 distinct CDR3 sequences, roughly an eighth of them seen only once. Germline V gives CDR1 MNHEY, CDR2 SMNVEV (reference sequence). This CDR3 spans 17 amino acids. V lost 1 base, J lost 5 bases, and 5 bases stayed unmatched. The chain links TRBV27 to TRBJ2-3; 14 bases align to TRBD2. The TCR originated in a man between 18 and 29 years old who had mild COVID-19 (a few samples of this study predate the infection). Cell type and time point are not known. What was sequenced was PBMCs or a T cell subset sorted from them (not recorded which). This CDR3 is CASSLLGTSGGGDTQYF. The DNA for the CDR3 is TGTGCCAGCAGTTTATTAGGGACTAGCGGGGGAGGAGATACGCAGTATTTT.